One T cell receptor beta chain is described in this entry. These data originate in a study of shared T cell receptors in the human thymus. V was clipped by 3 bases and J by 8 bases; unmatched bases: 9. The CDR3 contains 15 residues. Germline loops: CDR1 SGHRS, CDR2 YFSETQ. Clones were sequenced by immunoSEQ multiplex PCR, and TCRdb holds only the in-frame ones, with some missing. Among 640,000 or so clones, more than 70% were seen once, and the ten largest hold 0.009% to 0.0095%. These same records also appear under a second study, on human thymus T cells.

The chain uses TRBV5-1 and TRBJ2-1; TRBD2 agrees at 9 bases. The specimen sequenced was thymocytes. The sequence derives from a boy younger than two with a congenital heart defect. The DNA of the CDR3 is TGCGCCAGCAGCTCAATCCCGGGACTAGCCTATGAGCAGTTCTTC. Translated, it gives CASSSIPGLAYEQFF.